This is a list of T cell receptor beta chains from one sample in a study of blood T cells in healthy people across ages. TCRdb reprocessed the 5' RACE reads via MiXCR and lists one record per CDR3 protein. There are 1.5 million to 2 million distinct CDR3 sequences in the sample; around 48% occur only once, and 2.1% lies in the top ten. The sample taken for sequencing was blood. These receptors all come from a woman aged 40 to 50 in good health. The CDR3 runs from the conserved cysteine through the conserved F or W. D genes are given only for firm matches. Only part of the rows carry a size: once, few, many, or a class if the clone is expanded.

clone size | J gene | D gene | V gene | CDR3 DNA | CDR3 protein
few | TRBJ2-3 | TRBD2 | TRBV20-1 | TGCAGTGCTAGAGATAAGAGACTAGCGGGGAGCACAGATACGCAGTATTTT | CSARDKRLAGSTDTQYF
NA | TRBJ2-7 | TRBD2 | TRBV20-1 | TGCAGTGCTAGAGATGGGGCTCTAGCGGGGGGGCCGAACGAGCAGTACTTC | CSARDGALAGGPNEQYF
many | TRBJ2-3 | NA | TRBV7-2 | TGTGCCAGCAGCTTCCGAGATACGCAGTATTTT | CASSFRDTQYF
NA | TRBJ2-3 | NA | TRBV12-3/TRBV12-4 | TGTGCCAGCAGTGAGGGGCAGGGTTCAGATACGCGGTATTTT | CASSEGQGSDTRYF
NA | TRBJ2-1 | TRBD2 | TRBV5-1 | TGCGCCAGCAGCTCAACCGGACTAGCGGGGGCCGGCAATGAGCAGTTCTTC | CASSSTGLAGAGNEQFF
once | TRBJ1-5 | NA | TRBV15 | TGTGCCACCAGCAGGGGGGATAGCAATCAGCCCCAGCATTTT | CATSRGDSNQPQHF
NA | TRBJ1-2 | NA | TRBV27 | TGTGCCAGCAGTTTTGATCGCCTTTCCCTCTATGGCTACACCTTC | CASSFDRLSLYGYTF
NA | TRBJ2-7 | TRBD2 | TRBV2 | TGTGCCAGCAGGGGGGGACTAGCGGGGGGAGTTGAGCAGTACTTC | CASRGGLAGGVEQYF
few | TRBJ2-3 | NA | TRBV6-2/TRBV6-3 | TGTGCCAGCAGCCGGAGGGGCCCCACAGATACGCAGTATTTT | CASSRRGPTDTQYF
few | TRBJ2-3 | NA | TRBV5-5 | TGTGCCAGCATGAAGGAGGCAGATACGCAGTATTTT | CASMKEADTQYF
NA | TRBJ1-6 | TRBD1 | TRBV4-3 | TGCGCCAGCAGCCAAGAAGCCTCGGACAGGGAATTCTCTTCACCCCTCCACTTT | CASSQEASDREFSSPLHF
few | TRBJ2-5 | NA | TRBV5-1 | TGCGCCAGCAGCTTGGAAGGGACTTTAAAAGAGACCCAGTACTTC | CASSLEGTLKETQYF
NA | TRBJ1-6 | NA | TRBV5-1 | TGCGCCAGCAGCTCGGCGGGGGGCTTCTATAATTCACCCCTCCACTTT | CASSSAGGFYNSPLHF
NA | TRBJ2-1 | TRBD2 | TRBV29-1 | TGCAACGTCGCTAGGACTAGCGGGGGCCTGGAGCAGTTCTTC | CNVARTSGGLEQFF
NA | TRBJ2-5 | NA | TRBV20-1 | TGCAGTGTTCTAGACAGGAACCAAGAGACCCAGTACTTC | CSVLDRNQETQYF
few | TRBJ2-7 | TRBD2 | TRBV6-6 | TGTGCCAGCAGTTGGGCCGAGCGGGGGACCTACGAGCAGTACTTC | CASSWAERGTYEQYF
NA | TRBJ2-1 | NA | TRBV20-1 | TGCAGTGCTCACGGGCCCCGTAGACATGAGCAGTTCTTC | CSAHGPRRHEQFF
NA | TRBJ1-2 | TRBD1 | TRBV9 | TGTGCCAGCAGCTCAACCGCCGGGACAGGGGCCTATGGCTACACCTTC | CASSSTAGTGAYGYTF
few | TRBJ2-1 | NA | TRBV2 | TGTGCCAGCATCGAGGACAGTACTTACAATGAGCAGTTCTTC | CASIEDSTYNEQFF
NA | TRBJ2-2 | NA | TRBV20-1 | TGCAGTGCTAATATCTGGGGGGCACCTAACACCGGGGAGCTGTTTTTT | CSANIWGAPNTGELFF
NA | TRBJ1-2 | TRBD1 | TRBV7-9 | TGTGCCAGCAGCTTAGCCGGGACAGGGGTGGCCTATGGCTACACCTTC | CASSLAGTGVAYGYTF
NA | TRBJ2-1 | NA | TRBV4-3 | TGCGCCAGCAGCCCGAGTGGACAAGGTGAGCAGTTCTTC | CASSPSGQGEQFF
few | TRBJ1-1 | NA | TRBV7-2 | TGTGCCAGCAGCTCAATAACAGGTTCGGGCACTGAAGCTTTCTTT | CASSSITGSGTEAFF
NA | TRBJ1-6 | TRBD1 | TRBV7-2 | TGTGCCAGCAGTAGTTGGGACAGAGATAATTCACCCCTCCACTTT | CASSSWDRDNSPLHF
NA | TRBJ1-2 | TRBD1 | TRBV20-1 | TGCAGTGCTAGAGCCCCGACAGGGAGTATGAACTATGGCTACACCTTC | CSARAPTGSMNYGYTF
NA | TRBJ2-4 | TRBD1 | TRBV7-2 | TGTGCCAGCAGCTCGACTCGACAGGGGGGGAACATTCAGTACTTC | CASSSTRQGGNIQYF
NA | TRBJ1-2 | NA | TRBV7-9 | TGTGCCAGCAGCTCAGCAGACGCGGGGTTCTATGGCTACACCTTC | CASSSADAGFYGYTF
few | TRBJ2-5 | NA | TRBV5-1 | TGCGCCTCAGCTGGTAGCATCCAAGAGACCCAGTACTTC | CASAGSIQETQYF
NA | TRBJ2-5 | NA | TRBV7-2 | TGTGCCAGCAGCCCCGCGGAGGGGGTGGAGACCCAGTACTTC | CASSPAEGVETQYF
NA | TRBJ1-1 | NA | TRBV7-2 | TGTGCCAGCAGCACCCGAGGGACATGGAACACTGAAGTTTTCTTT | CASSTRGTWNTEVFF
few | TRBJ2-4 | TRBD1 | TRBV7-2 | TGTGCCAGCAGCGGAAACAGGGGGCGCGGAAACATTCAGTACTTC | CASSGNRGRGNIQYF
NA | TRBJ2-5 | NA | TRBV4-3 | TGCGCCAGCAGCCCGAACCCCCCCGCGAGCACTGGGGAGACCCAGTACTTC | CASSPNPPASTGETQYF
NA | TRBJ2-7 | TRBD2 | TRBV27 | TGTGCCAGCAGTTCTCTAGCGGGAGGGGACTACGAGCAGTACTTC | CASSSLAGGDYEQYF
NA | TRBJ1-2 | NA | TRBV7-2 | TGTGCCAGCAGCGCCCGCGGGGCTAACTATGGCTACACCTTC | CASSARGANYGYTF
NA | TRBJ2-3 | TRBD1 | TRBV7-2 | TGTGCCAGCAGCCCGTGGACAGGGCACACAGATACGCAGTATTTT | CASSPWTGHTDTQYF
NA | TRBJ2-5 | TRBD2 | TRBV25-1 | TGTGCCAGCAGTGATTCCTGGACTAGCGGACAAGAGACCCAGTACTTC | CASSDSWTSGQETQYF
NA | TRBJ1-5 | NA | TRBV4-2 | TGTGCCAGCAGCCCTAGACATGACAATCGGCCCCAGCATTTT | CASSPRHDNRPQHF
few | TRBJ2-1 | TRBD2 | TRBV4-2 | TGTGCCAGCAGCCAACTAGGCGGGGGATCCTACAATGAGCAGTTCTTC | CASSQLGGGSYNEQFF
NA | TRBJ1-4 | TRBD1 | TRBV20-1 | TGCAGTGCTAGAGATAATGGCCGGGACAGGGGTAATGAAAAACTGTTTTTT | CSARDNGRDRGNEKLFF
NA | TRBJ1-2 | NA | TRBV4-3 | TGCGCCAGCAGCCAAGAAGACAGTCACTATGGCTACACCTTC | CASSQEDSHYGYTF
few | TRBJ2-7 | NA | TRBV4-2 | TGTGCCAGCAGCCAGACTGGGCCCACCTCCTACGAGCAGTACTTC | CASSQTGPTSYEQYF
few | TRBJ1-2 | NA | TRBV20-1 | TGCAGTGCTAGAACCCCGGACCGATCTAACTATGGCTACACCTTC | CSARTPDRSNYGYTF
once | TRBJ2-3 | TRBD2 | TRBV5-1 | TGCGCCAGCAGCCTACTATCGCTAGCGGGGGGGACAGATACGCAGTATTTT | CASSLLSLAGGTDTQYF
NA | TRBJ1-2 | NA | TRBV9 | TGTGCCAGCAGCCACCAAACAGGGACCTATGGCTACACCTTC | CASSHQTGTYGYTF
few | TRBJ2-1 | NA | TRBV20-1 | TGCAGTGCTAATACAGCATTCTCCTACAATGAGCAGTTCTTC | CSANTAFSYNEQFF
once | TRBJ2-4 | NA | TRBV6-1 | TGTGCCAGCAGTGGGGGTGAGGTACGACGGGGCATTCAGTACTTC | CASSGGEVRRGIQYF
NA | TRBJ1-2 | TRBD1 | TRBV12-3/TRBV12-4 | TGTGCCAGCAGTTTAAGGACAGGGGGCCCGGGTTACACCTTC | CASSLRTGGPGYTF
NA | TRBJ2-7 | NA | TRBV6-2/TRBV6-3 | TGTGCCAGCACCGCGCCCTTCAGAGTTCCCTACGAGCAGTACTTC | CASTAPFRVPYEQYF
NA | TRBJ2-3 | NA | TRBV6-5 | TGTGCCAGCAGTCGGGACACCTCTGCTGAGTTGGATACGCAGTATTTT | CASSRDTSAELDTQYF
few | TRBJ2-1 | TRBD2 | TRBV7-2 | TGTGCCAGCAGCCCACGGGGAAGCGGGGGGGCCAGCTCCTACAATGAGCAGTTCTTC | CASSPRGSGGASSYNEQFF
NA | TRBJ2-7 | TRBD2 | TRBV12-3/TRBV12-4 | TGTGCCAGCAGCCGGGGGGGACCGACCTACGAGCAGTACTTC | CASSRGGPTYEQYF